Described below is a single TCR beta chain sequence and its context. This clonotype was seen more than once but under ten times. There is no known antigen for this receptor. The record has no base qualities; no much larger clone is one base away. The data were obtained in a study of T cell repertoires in cytomegalovirus infection (dated by TCRdb to between 2017 and 2020). Turning to the overall study: Peptide stimulations targeted recently identified HLA-C-restricted CMV epitopes, whose presentation resists viral immunomodulation, together with well-studied HLA-B-restricted epitopes. Donor HLA type was relevant to the analysis, as public TCR beta signatures indicated carriage of CMV infection together with the matching HLA type.

The research as a whole found: In both this cohort and an independent roughly 350-donor cohort, the cumulative frequency of public TCR beta family members distinguished carriers of CMV infection plus the relevant HLA type. The ex vivo response was dominated by HLA-C-restricted CMV-specific TCR beta clonotypes, and the single most frequent clonotype in two of eight donors was supplied by these HLA-C-restricted clonotypes.

Spanning cysteine to phenylalanine, the CDR3 consists of 15 amino acids. Of all the DNA, just the CDR3 is kept, 45 bases in frame from base 1. Based on the germline V gene, the CDR1 and CDR2 sequences are SNHLY and FYNNEI. Trimmed from V: 5 bases; trimmed from J: 0 bases; junction bases lacking a gene match: 7. The treatment or condition label of this sample denotes: in vitro stimulation with specific CMV peptide epitopes to enrich CMV-specific T cells. These reads were obtained on an Illumina HiSeq 1500. The raw public reads went through TCRdb reprocessing: fastp at Q25, MiXCR clone calling, in-frame beta chains kept. Identical CDR3 proteins give one entry, which carries the most common genes and DNA. In this sample the table shows some 940,000 distinct CDR3 sequences, under 40% of which occur a single time. The top ten clones comprise roughly 13% of the sample.

This chain is built from TRBV2 and TRBJ2-7, with 7 bases aligning to TRBD2. This TCR came from a human donor in good health (CMV status not recorded). Some clones in this sample may be carry-over from other donors' samples. This specimen consisted of cultured CD8+ T cells from PBMCs, obtained from culture after CMV antigen stimulation. CDR3 sequence: CASSSLAAYSYEQYF. In nucleotides, the sequence is TGTGCCAGCAGTTCCCTAGCGGCTTACTCCTACGAGCAGTACTTC.